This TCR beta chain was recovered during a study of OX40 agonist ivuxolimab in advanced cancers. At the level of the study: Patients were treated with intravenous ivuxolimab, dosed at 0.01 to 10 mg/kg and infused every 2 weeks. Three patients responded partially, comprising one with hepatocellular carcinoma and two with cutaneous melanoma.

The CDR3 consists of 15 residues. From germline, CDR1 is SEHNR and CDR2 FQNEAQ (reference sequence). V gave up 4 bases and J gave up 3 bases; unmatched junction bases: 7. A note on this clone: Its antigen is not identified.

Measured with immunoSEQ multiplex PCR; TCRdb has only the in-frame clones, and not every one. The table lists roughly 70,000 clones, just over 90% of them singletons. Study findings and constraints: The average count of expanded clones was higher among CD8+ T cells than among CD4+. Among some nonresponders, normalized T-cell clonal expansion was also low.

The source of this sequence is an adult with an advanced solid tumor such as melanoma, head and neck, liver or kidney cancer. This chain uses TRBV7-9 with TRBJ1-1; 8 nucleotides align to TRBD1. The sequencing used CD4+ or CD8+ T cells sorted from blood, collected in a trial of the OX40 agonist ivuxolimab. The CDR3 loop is CASSSNRGFDTEAFF. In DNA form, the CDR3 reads TGTGCCAGCAGCTCCAACAGGGGGTTCGACACTGAAGCTTTCTTT. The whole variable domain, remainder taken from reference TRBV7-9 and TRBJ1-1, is DTGVSQNPRHKITKRGQNVTFRCDPISEHNRLYWYRQTLGQGPEFLTYFQNEAQLEKSRLLSDRFSAERPKGSFSTLEIQRTEQGDSAMYLCASSSNRGFDTEAFFGQGTRLTVV.